The source of this T cell receptor beta chain is a study of PD-L1 blockade in urothelial cancer. On the study more broadly: Blood analysis was done at 3 weeks (second dose) and 6 weeks after treatment began. Among blood samples, the median T cell count was around 140,000.

TCRdb's table, derived via immunoSEQ multiplex PCR, lists solely in-frame clones and lacks some. The data contain tens of thousands of clones, about four fifths of them singletons. Deletions cut 1 base from V and 0 bases from J, with 11 bases between. This CDR3 comprises 16 residues. CDR1 is LGHNA and CDR2 is YSLEER in the germline V gene. The material sequenced was PBMCs, taken around atezolizumab (anti-PD-L1) treatment. The receptor was isolated from a man aged 70 or older with urothelial cancer. The chain employs TRBV4-3 and TRBJ2-3; TRBD2 is a possible D gene (5 bases). The CDR3: CASSQGRTSSTDTQYF. DNA for the CDR3: TGCGCCAGCAGCCAAGGCAGGACTTCTAGCACAGATACGCAGTATTTT.